This T cell receptor beta chain was captured by sequencing in a study of T cells expressing NK-cell markers. CDR3 size: 13 residues. The V gene's germline CDR1 is SGDLS and CDR2 YYNGEE. TCRdb re-called the 5' RACE reads; every CDR3 protein appears as one record, without DNA. The table lists hundreds of thousands of distinct CDR3 sequences, with 7.3% in the top ten. This receptor was obtained from a woman between 18 and 70 years old in good health. V and J are TRBV9 and TRBJ1-2; TCRdb proposes TRBD1, but this gene call is untestable without DNA. The sequenced sample consisted of blood T cells: a sorted CD56 or NKG2C T cell subset, CD4+ or CD8+ T cells, or bulk PBMC T cells (not recorded which). The CDR3 protein is CASSPPSGYGYTF.